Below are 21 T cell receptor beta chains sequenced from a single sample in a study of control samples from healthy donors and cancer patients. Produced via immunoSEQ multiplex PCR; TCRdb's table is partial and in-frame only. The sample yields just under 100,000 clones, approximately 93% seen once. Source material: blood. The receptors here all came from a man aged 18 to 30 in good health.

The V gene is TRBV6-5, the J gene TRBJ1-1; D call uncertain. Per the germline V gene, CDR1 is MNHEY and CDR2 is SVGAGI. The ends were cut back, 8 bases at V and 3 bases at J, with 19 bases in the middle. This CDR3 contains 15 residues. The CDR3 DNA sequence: TGTGCCAGCGGAAAAACAAGGGTAATGCACACTGAAGCTTTCTTT. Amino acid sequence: CASGKTRVMHTEAFF.

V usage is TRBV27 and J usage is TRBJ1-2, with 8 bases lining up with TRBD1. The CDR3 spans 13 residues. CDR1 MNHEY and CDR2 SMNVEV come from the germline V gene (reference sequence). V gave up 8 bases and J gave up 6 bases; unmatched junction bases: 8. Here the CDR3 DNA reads TGTGCCAGCTGCTGTCAGGGGGCGGATGGCTACACCTTC. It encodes CASCCQGADGYTF.

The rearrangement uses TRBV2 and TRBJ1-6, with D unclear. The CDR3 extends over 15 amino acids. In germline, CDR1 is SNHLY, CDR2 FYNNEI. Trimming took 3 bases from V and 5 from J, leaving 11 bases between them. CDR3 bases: TGTGCCAGCAGTGACAGAGGTTTCGATAATTCACCCCTCCACTTT. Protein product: CASSDRGFDNSPLHF.

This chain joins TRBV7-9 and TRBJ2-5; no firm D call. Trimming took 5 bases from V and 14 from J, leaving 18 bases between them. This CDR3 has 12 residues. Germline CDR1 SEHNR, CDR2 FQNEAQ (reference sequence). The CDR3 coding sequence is TGTGCCAGCAGCCCTTCCGTGACCAGCATATACTTC. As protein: CASSPSVTSIYF.

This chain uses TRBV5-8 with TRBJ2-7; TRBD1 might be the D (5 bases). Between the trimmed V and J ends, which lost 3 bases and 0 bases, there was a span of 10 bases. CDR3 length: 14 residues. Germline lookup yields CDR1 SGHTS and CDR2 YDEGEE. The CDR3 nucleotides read TGTGCCAGCAGCTCTGGGGCCTCCTCCTACGAGCAGTACTTC. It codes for CASSSGASSYEQYF.

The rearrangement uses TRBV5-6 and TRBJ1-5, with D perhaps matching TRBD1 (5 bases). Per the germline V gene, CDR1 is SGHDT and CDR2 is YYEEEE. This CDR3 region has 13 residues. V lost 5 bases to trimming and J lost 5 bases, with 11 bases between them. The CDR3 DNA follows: TGTGCCAGCAGTCGGGACGGTGATCAGCCCCAGCATTTT. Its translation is CASSRDGDQPQHF.

CDR3 region: CAWTQRELEGYTF. Written as DNA, the CDR3 is TGTGCCTGGACCCAGAGGGAGTTGGAGGGCTACACCTTC. The chain employs TRBV30 and TRBJ1-2, with D unresolved. Trimming took 4 bases from V and 8 from J, leaving 17 bases between them. Germline-derived CDR1 and CDR2 are GTSNPN and SVGIG (reference sequence). This CDR3 comprises 13 residues. Combining the CDR3 with reference TRBV30 and TRBJ1-2 gives the whole variable domain SQTIHQWPATLVQPVGSPLSLECTVEGTSNPNLYWYRQAAGRGLQLLFYSVGIGQISSEVPQNLSASRPQDRQFILSSKKLLLSDSGFYLCAWTQRELEGYTFGSGTRLTVV.

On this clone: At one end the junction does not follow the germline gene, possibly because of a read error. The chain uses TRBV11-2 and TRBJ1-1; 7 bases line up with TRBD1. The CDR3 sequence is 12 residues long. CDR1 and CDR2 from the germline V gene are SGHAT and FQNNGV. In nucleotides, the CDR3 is TGTGCCAGCAGCTCGACAGGGATATATCTCTACTTT. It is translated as CASSSTGIYLYF.

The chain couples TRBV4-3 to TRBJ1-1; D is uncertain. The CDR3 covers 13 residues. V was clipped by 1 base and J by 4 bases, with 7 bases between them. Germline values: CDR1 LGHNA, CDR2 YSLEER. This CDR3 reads CASSQGVITEAFF. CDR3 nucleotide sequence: TGCGCCAGCAGCCAAGGGGTTATCACTGAAGCTTTCTTT.

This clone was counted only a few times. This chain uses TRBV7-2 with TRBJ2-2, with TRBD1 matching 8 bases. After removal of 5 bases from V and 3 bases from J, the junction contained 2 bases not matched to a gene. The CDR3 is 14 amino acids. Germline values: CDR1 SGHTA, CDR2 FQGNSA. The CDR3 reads CASSPTGDTGELFF. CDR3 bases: TGTGCCAGCAGCCCGACAGGGGACACCGGGGAGCTGTTTTTT.

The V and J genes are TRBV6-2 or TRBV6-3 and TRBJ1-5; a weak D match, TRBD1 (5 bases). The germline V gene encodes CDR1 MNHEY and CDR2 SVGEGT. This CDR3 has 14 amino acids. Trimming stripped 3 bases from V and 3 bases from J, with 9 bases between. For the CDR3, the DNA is TGTGCCAGCAGTTATCGACAGTTCAATCAGCCCCAGCATTTT. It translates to CASSYRQFNQPQHF.

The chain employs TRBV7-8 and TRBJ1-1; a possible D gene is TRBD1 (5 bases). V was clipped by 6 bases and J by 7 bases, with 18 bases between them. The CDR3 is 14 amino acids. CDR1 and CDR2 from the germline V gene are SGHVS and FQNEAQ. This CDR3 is CASRESRGQNEAFF. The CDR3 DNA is TGTGCCAGCAGAGAATCACGGGGCCAGAATGAAGCTTTCTTT.

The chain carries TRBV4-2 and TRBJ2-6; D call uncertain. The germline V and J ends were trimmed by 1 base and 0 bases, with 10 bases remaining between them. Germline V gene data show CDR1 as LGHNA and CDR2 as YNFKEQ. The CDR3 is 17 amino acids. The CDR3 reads CASSQGEKFSGANVLTF. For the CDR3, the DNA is TGTGCCAGCAGCCAAGGTGAGAAATTCTCTGGGGCCAACGTCCTGACTTTC.

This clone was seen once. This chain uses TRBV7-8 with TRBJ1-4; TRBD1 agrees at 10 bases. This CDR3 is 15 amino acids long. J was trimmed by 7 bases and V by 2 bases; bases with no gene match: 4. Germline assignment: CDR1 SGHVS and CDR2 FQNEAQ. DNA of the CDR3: TGTGCCAGCAGCTTACTGGGACAGGGGAGTGAAAAACTGTTTTTT. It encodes CASSLLGQGSEKLFF.

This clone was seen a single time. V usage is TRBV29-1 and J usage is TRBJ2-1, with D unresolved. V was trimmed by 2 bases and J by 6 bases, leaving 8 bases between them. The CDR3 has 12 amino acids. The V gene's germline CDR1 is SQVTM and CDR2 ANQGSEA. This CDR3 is CSVEMGGNEQFF. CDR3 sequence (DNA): TGCAGCGTTGAAATGGGTGGCAATGAGCAGTTCTTC.

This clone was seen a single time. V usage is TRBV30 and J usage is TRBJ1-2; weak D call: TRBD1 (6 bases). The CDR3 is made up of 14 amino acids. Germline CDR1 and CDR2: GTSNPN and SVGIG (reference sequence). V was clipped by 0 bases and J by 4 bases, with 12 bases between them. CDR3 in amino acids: CAWSVTQGGYGYTF. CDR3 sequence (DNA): TGTGCCTGGAGTGTAACACAGGGAGGCTATGGCTACACCTTC.

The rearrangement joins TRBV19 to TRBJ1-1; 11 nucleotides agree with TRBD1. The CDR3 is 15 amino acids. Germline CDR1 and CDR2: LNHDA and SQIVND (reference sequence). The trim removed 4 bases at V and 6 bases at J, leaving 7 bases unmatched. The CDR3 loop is CASSRDRGAVPEAFF. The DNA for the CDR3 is TGTGCCAGTAGTAGGGACAGGGGGGCGGTCCCTGAAGCTTTCTTT.

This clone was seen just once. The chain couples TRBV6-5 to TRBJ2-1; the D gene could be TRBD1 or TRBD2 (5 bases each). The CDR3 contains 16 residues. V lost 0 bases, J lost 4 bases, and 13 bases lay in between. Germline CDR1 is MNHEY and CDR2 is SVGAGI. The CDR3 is CASSYSAGTVYNEQFF. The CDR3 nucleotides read TGTGCCAGCAGTTACTCCGCAGGGACGGTATACAATGAGCAGTTCTTC.

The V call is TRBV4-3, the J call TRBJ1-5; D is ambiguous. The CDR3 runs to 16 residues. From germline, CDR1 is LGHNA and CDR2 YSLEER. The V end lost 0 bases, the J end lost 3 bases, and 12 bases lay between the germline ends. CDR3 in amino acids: CASSQDRAAVNQPQHF. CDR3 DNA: TGCGCCAGCAGCCAAGATCGAGCGGCAGTCAATCAGCCCCAGCATTTT.

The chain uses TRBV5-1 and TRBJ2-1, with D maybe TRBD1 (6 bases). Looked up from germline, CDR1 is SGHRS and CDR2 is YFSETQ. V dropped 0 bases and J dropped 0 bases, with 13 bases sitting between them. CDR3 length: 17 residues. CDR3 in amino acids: CASSLGGQLSSYNEQFF. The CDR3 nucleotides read TGCGCCAGCAGCTTGGGGGGGCAGTTGAGCTCCTACAATGAGCAGTTCTTC.

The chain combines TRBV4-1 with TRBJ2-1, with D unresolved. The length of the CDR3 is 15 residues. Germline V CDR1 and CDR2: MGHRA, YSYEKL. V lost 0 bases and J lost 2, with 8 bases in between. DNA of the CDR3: TGCGCCAGCAGCCAAGACCGGACCCCCTACAATGAGCAGTTCTTC. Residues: CASSQDRTPYNEQFF.